These T cell receptor beta chains were read from a single sample in a study of cytomegalovirus exposure and HLA in healthy donors. Some clones are missing from TCRdb's copy, which holds only in-frame ones; the method was immunoSEQ multiplex PCR. The sample carries about 160,000 clones, under 80% recorded once. Sequencing was performed on PBMCs. The receptors come from a woman aged 25 to 39 in good health and CMV-seronegative. Each CDR3 is given with its conserved first and last residue. Each record gives: V gene, J gene, clone size, D gene, CDR3 protein, CDR3 DNA. The D gene is left open where the match is weak. Clone size is stated in some rows and not others, as once, few, many or a class when expanded.

TRBV30,TRBJ1-2,few,.,CAWSVLSFYGYTF,TGTGCCTGGAGTGTACTAAGCTTCTATGGCTACACCTTC
TRBV30,TRBJ2-7,.,TRBD2,CAWSPRGPTSGGAEYF,TGTGCCTGGAGCCCCCGGGGCCCCACTAGCGGGGGGGCCGAGTACTTC
TRBV5-1,TRBJ2-3,.,TRBD1,CASSGRGRGTDTQYF,TGCGCCAGCAGCGGTAGGGGGCGAGGGACAGATACGCAGTATTTT
TRBV5-1,TRBJ2-7,.,.,CASSPGGASSYEQYF,TGCGCCAGCAGCCCCGGTGGGGCCAGCTCCTACGAGCAGTACTTC
TRBV27,TRBJ1-1,.,.,CASSFLGENTEAFF,TGTGCCAGCAGTTTTCTAGGGGAGAACACTGAAGCTTTCTTT
TRBV29-1,TRBJ1-1,.,.,CSVLELGTEAFF,TGCAGCGTTCTGGAGCTCGGCACTGAAGCTTTCTTT
TRBV15,TRBJ1-1,once,.,CATSRARVAEAFF,TGTGCCACCAGCAGGGCGAGGGTCGCTGAAGCTTTCTTT
TRBV11-2,TRBJ1-1,once,.,CASSFGARNTEAFF,TGTGCCAGCAGCTTCGGAGCCCGGAACACTGAAGCTTTCTTT
TRBV6-5,TRBJ2-3,.,.,CASSLRRGDTQYF,TGTGCCAGCAGTTTACGGCGGGGAGATACGCAGTATTTT
TRBV7-7,TRBJ2-2,.,.,CASSLQRGSGELFF,TGTGCCAGCAGTCTACAACGGGGTTCCGGGGAGCTGTTTTTT
TRBV18,TRBJ1-3,.,TRBD1,CASSRQGGTNTIYF,TGTGCCAGCTCACGCCAGGGGGGAACTAACACCATATATTTT
TRBV7-8,TRBJ2-5,.,.,CASSLRAPEAAQYF,TGTGCCAGCAGTCTCCGGGCCCCCGAAGCGGCCCAGTACTTC
TRBV29-1,TRBJ2-1,.,TRBD1,CSVLDRGLREQFF,TGCAGCGTTCTGGACAGGGGGCTAAGGGAGCAGTTCTTC
TRBV5-1,TRBJ2-3,.,TRBD1,CASSRDRGPTDTQYF,TGCGCCAGCTCAAGGGACAGGGGCCCGACAGATACGCAGTATTTT
TRBV10-3,TRBJ2-6,few,TRBD1,CAISTGDGANVLTF,TGTGCCATCAGTACAGGGGATGGGGCCAACGTCCTGACTTTC
TRBV29-1,TRBJ2-7,.,.,CSAARGSAGAYEQYF,TGCAGCGCGGCAAGGGGTTCGGCAGGGGCCTACGAGCAGTACTTC
TRBV7-8,TRBJ2-1,few,TRBD2,CASSSGGLAGVRWNEQFF,TGTGCCAGCAGCTCAGGGGGACTAGCGGGGGTACGGTGGAATGAGCAGTTCTTC
TRBV5-1,TRBJ2-7,.,TRBD1,CASGSGTASYEQYF,TGCGCCAGTGGTTCCGGGACAGCCTCCTACGAGCAGTACTTC
TRBV5-6,TRBJ2-7,once,.,CASSLGGSVAYEQYF,TGTGCCAGCAGCTTGGGAGGGTCCGTGGCCTACGAGCAGTACTTC
TRBV2,TRBJ1-2,.,.,CASVVEPGPDGYTF,TGTGCCAGCGTGGTGGAGCCTGGTCCAGATGGCTACACCTTC
TRBV6-5,TRBJ1-2,.,TRBD1,CASRDRGAGGYTF,TGTGCCAGCAGGGACAGGGGTGCGGGAGGCTACACCTTC
TRBV7-9,TRBJ1-1,.,TRBD1,CSSSLAMTGLGTEAFF,TGTTCCAGCAGCTTAGCGATGACAGGGCTAGGGACTGAAGCTTTCTTT
TRBV4-1,TRBJ1-5,.,.,CASSQDGRGFASNQPQHF,TGCGCCAGCAGCCAAGATGGGAGGGGGTTTGCGAGCAATCAGCCCCAGCATTTT